The 14 T cell receptor beta chains listed next were all sequenced from one sample in a study of CD8+ T cells in alopecia areata. Treatment given: oral pan-JAK inhibitor, 5-10 mg twice daily. TCR sequencing used cDNA made by reverse transcription of extracted RNA. Sequenced by immunoSEQ multiplex PCR; TCRdb stores in-frame clones only, minus some. The data show around 210,000 clones, about 64% seen once. Sequencing was performed on CD4+ T cells sorted from blood, taken at week 4, from a patient treated with tofacitinib. These receptors all stem from a human donor with alopecia areata.

This clone has a handful of counts. The chain combines TRBV2 with TRBJ2-1; TRBD1 or TRBD2 may be the D gene (6 bases each). With 4 bases removed from V and 4 bases from J, the gap between germline ends came to 14 bases. Looked up from germline, CDR1 is SNHLY and CDR2 is FYNNEI. The CDR3 length is 15 residues. The CDR3 region has the DNA TGTGCCAGCAGTGTGGGGGGCGGCGTTTACAATGAGCAGTTCTTC. This codes for CASSVGGGVYNEQFF.

The gene calls are TRBV5-4 and TRBJ2-3; tentatively, D is TRBD1 (6 bases). This CDR3 has 14 residues. V lost 4 bases and J 4 bases, leaving 13 bases between the germline ends. The V gene's germline CDR1 is SGHNT and CDR2 YYREEE (reference sequence). The CDR3 nucleotides are TGTGCCAGCAGCGTTCAGGGGCGCGCAGATACGCAGTATTTT. This sequence encodes CASSVQGRADTQYF.

This clone was seen once. The gene calls are TRBV18 and TRBJ1-6, with TRBD1 identical over 8 bases. V was pared by 0 bases and J by 7 bases, with 8 bases of the junction left unmatched. Germline CDR1 KGHSH, CDR2 LQKENI. The CDR3 extends over 17 amino acids. The chain's CDR3 is CASSPPRTGSRNSPLHF. The CDR3 DNA reads TGTGCCAGCTCACCACCGAGGACAGGGTCTCGGAATTCACCCCTCCACTTT. Full variable domain (rest looked up from reference TRBV18 and TRBJ1-6): NAGVMQNPRHLVRRRGQEARLRCSPMKGHSHVYWYRQLPEEGLKFMVYLQKENIIDESGMPKERFSAEFPKEGPSILRIQQVVRGDSAAYFCASSPPRTGSRNSPLHFGNGTRLTVT.

V gene TRBV30 combines with J gene TRBJ2-3; D perhaps matches TRBD2 (5 bases). Germline assignment: CDR1 GTSNPN and CDR2 SVGIG (reference sequence). With 2 bases removed from V and 5 bases from J, the gap between germline ends came to 11 bases. The length of the CDR3 is 13 residues. The DNA for the CDR3 is TGTGCCTGGAGTAGTGGCCGGGGAGATACGCAGTATTTT. It translates to CAWSSGRGDTQYF. The full variable domain, rest sourced from reference TRBV30 and TRBJ2-3, is SQTIHQWPATLVQPVGSPLSLECTVEGTSNPNLYWYRQAAGRGLQLLFYSVGIGQISSEVPQNLSASRPQDRQFILSSKKLLLSDSGFYLCAWSSGRGDTQYFGPGTRLTVL.

This clone has just a few counts. The V call is TRBV6-5, the J call TRBJ2-5; 7 bases align to TRBD1. Germline V lookup: CDR1 MNHEY, CDR2 SVGAGI. The CDR3 totals 13 residues. V gave up 2 bases and J gave up 4 bases; unmatched junction bases: 1. The CDR3 bases are TGTGCCAGCAGTTACAGGGGGCGAGAGACCCAGTACTTC. Its protein is CASSYRGRETQYF.

This clone was detected a few times. The chain uses TRBV5-1 and TRBJ1-1; no definite D call. This CDR3 comprises 13 residues. Looked up from germline, CDR1 is SGHRS and CDR2 is YFSETQ. The V end lost 2 bases, the J end lost 1 base, and 6 bases lay between the germline ends. The CDR3 sequence: CASSLQRNTEAFF. The CDR3 nucleotides are TGCGCCAGCAGCTTACAGAGGAACACTGAAGCTTTCTTT.

V and J are TRBV2 and TRBJ1-3; 7 bases are shared with TRBD1. Trimming took 5 bases from V and 1 from J; bases not matched to a gene: 5. Germline V gene lookup returns CDR1 SNHLY and CDR2 FYNNEI. This CDR3 region has 15 residues. CDR3 in DNA: TGTGCCAGCAGTCGGGACAGTCCTTCTGGAAACACCATATATTTT. Translated: CASSRDSPSGNTIYF.

J is TRBJ2-7 and V is TRBV4-1; D uncertain. Trimming stripped 4 bases from V and 0 bases from J, with 10 bases between. The CDR3 extends over 14 amino acids. Looked up from germline, CDR1 is MGHRA and CDR2 is YSYEKL. The DNA for the CDR3 is TGCGCCAGCAGCCGTGAGTCATACTCCTACGAGCAGTACTTC. This translates into CASSRESYSYEQYF.

V gene TRBV30 combines with J gene TRBJ2-5; TRBD1 is a possible D gene (6 bases). Germline V gene data show CDR1 as GTSNPN and CDR2 as SVGIG (reference sequence). Trimming left V 5 bases short and J 2 bases short, with 18 bases between. This CDR3 is built from 15 residues. CDR3 sequence (DNA): TGTGCCTGGCAGGAAAGAGGGGGAGCTCAAGAGACCCAGTACTTC. Its protein product is CAWQERGGAQETQYF.

Only one count was recorded for this clone. This sequence joins TRBV7-2 and TRBJ2-1; 10 positions agree with TRBD2. V lost 5 bases and J lost 15; bases outside the gene matches: 19. Germline values: CDR1 SGHTA, CDR2 FQGNSA. The CDR3 covers 16 residues. CDR3 sequence reads: CASSTRRSSGGLKPFF. DNA of the CDR3: TGTGCCAGCAGCACGCGTAGGAGTAGCGGGGGGCTTAAGCCGTTCTTC. Supplemented by reference TRBV7-2 and TRBJ2-1, the full variable domain reads GAGVSQSPSNKVTEKGKDVELRCDPISGHTALYWYRQSLGQGLEFLIYFQGNSAPDKSGLPSDRFSAERTGGSVSTLTIQRTQQEDSAVYLCASSTRRSSGGLKPFFGPGTRLTVL.

This clone has only one observation. The chain is built from TRBV5-4 and TRBJ2-1, with D uncertain. The CDR3 loop spans 13 amino acids. Germline V gene lookup returns CDR1 SGHNT and CDR2 YYREEE (reference sequence). V lost 0 bases to trimming and J lost 5 bases, with 6 bases between them. CDR3 in amino acids: CASSLVSNNEQFF. The CDR3 coding sequence is TGTGCCAGCAGCTTGGTTTCGAACAATGAGCAGTTCTTC.

The chain recombines TRBV2 with TRBJ2-3, with 8 positions matching TRBD2. V trimming: 6 bases; J trimming: 2 bases; junction bases outside the gene matches: 4. CDR3 size: 14 residues. Germline CDR1 reads SNHLY; CDR2 reads FYNNEI. The CDR3 loop reads CASSPGGITDTQYF. The CDR3 DNA reads as TGTGCCAGCAGCCCGGGGGGGATCACAGATACGCAGTATTTT.

The chain is built from TRBV19 and TRBJ1-4; D might be TRBD1 (5 bases). The CDR3 runs 14 residues. The germline V gene has CDR1 LNHDA and CDR2 SQIVND (reference sequence). Trimming cost V 3 bases and J 3 bases, with 8 bases left between them. For the CDR3, the DNA is TGTGCCAGTAGTATGGGACTCCCTAATGAAAAACTGTTTTTT. It translates to CASSMGLPNEKLFF.

The table lists this clone with a few counts. The V gene is TRBV29-1, the J gene TRBJ1-5; unclear D gene. CDR1 and CDR2 from the germline V gene are SQVTM and ANQGSEA. CDR3 length: 12 residues. V lost 5 bases and J 5 bases, leaving 10 bases between the germline ends. The CDR3 region has the DNA TGCAGCGTTTTGGAGGGTGATCAGCCCCAGCATTTT. Translation gives CSVLEGDQPQHF.